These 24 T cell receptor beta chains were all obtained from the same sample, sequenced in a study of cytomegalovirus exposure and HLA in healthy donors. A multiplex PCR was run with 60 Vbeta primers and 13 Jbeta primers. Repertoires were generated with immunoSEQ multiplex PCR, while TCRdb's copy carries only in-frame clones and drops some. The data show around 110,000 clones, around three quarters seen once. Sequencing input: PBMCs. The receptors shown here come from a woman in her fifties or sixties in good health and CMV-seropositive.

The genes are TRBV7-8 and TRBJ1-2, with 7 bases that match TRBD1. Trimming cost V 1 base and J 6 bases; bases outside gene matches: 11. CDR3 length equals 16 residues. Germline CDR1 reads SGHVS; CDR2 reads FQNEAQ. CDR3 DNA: TGTGCCAGCAGCTTAGTTGCTCCGGGACAGAGGAATGGCTACACCTTC. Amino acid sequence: CASSLVAPGQRNGYTF.

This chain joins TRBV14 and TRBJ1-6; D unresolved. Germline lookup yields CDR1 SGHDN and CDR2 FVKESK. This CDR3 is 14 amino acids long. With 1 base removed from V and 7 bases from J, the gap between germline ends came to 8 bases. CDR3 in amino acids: CASSQVSGNSPLHF. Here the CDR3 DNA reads TGTGCCAGCAGCCAAGTATCGGGAAATTCACCCCTCCACTTT.

The CDR3 coding sequence is TGTGCCAGCAGTGATCCCAGCGGGAATCAGTACTTC. The encoded protein is CASSDPSGNQYF. The chain links TRBV25-1 to TRBJ2-4; TRBD2 aligns across 7 bases. The CDR3 sequence is 12 residues long. CDR1 and CDR2 (germline): MGHDK, SYGVNS. Trimming removed 3 bases from V and 12 bases from J; junction bases left unmatched: 5.

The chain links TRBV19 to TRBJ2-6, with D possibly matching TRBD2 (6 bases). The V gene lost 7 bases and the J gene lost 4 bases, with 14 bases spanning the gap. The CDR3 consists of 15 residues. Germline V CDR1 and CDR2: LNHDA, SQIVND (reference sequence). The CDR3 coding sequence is TGTGCCAGTATGTCGGAGGGTCGAGGGGCCAACGTCCTGACTTTC. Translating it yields CASMSEGRGANVLTF.

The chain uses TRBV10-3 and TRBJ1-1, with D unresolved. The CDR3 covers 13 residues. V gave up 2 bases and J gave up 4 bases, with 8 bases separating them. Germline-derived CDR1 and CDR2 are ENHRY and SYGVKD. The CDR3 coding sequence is TGTGCCATCAGTGAGACGCCGGGCACTGAAGCTTTCTTT. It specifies CAISETPGTEAFF.

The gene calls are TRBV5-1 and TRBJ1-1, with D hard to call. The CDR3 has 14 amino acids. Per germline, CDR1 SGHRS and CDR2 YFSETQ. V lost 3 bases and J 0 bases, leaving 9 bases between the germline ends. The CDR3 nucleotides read TGCGCCAGCAGCTCCGACGGAGTGAACACTGAAGCTTTCTTT. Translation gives CASSSDGVNTEAFF.

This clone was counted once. CDR3 bases: TGTGCCAGCACCCCAGCACGAGGGAACACTGAAGCTTTCTTT. It translates to CASTPARGNTEAFF. V usage is TRBV6-1 and J usage is TRBJ1-1; D is ambiguous. Trimming left V 7 bases short and J 1 base short, with 13 bases between. The CDR3 is 14 residues long. CDR1 and CDR2 from the germline V gene are MNHNS and SASEGT.

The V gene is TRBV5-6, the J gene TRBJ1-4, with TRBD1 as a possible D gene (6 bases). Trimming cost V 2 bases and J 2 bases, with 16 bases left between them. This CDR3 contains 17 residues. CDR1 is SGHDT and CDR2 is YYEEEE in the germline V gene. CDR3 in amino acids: CASSLPGAGQTNEKLFF. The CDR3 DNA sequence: TGTGCCAGCAGCTTACCAGGGGCAGGACAGACTAATGAAAAACTGTTTTTT.

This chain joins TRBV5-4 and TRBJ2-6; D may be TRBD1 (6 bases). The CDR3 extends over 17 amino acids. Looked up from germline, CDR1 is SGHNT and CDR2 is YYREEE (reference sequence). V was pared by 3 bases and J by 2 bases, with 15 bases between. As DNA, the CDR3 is TGTGCCAGCAGCTCCGGGACAAGGAGTGCTGGGGCCAACGTCCTGACTTTC. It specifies CASSSGTRSAGANVLTF.

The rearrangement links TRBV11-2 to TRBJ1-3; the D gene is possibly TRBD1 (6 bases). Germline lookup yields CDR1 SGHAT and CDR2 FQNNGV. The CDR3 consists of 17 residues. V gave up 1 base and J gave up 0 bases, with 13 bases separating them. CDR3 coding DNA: TGTGCCAGCAGCTTAGTCGGACAGCTATTCTCTGGAAACACCATATATTTT. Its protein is CASSLVGQLFSGNTIYF.

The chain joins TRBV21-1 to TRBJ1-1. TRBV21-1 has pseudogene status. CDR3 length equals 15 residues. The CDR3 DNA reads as TGTGCCAGCAGTTACCTCACGAAGGGGAGGAATGAAGCTTTCTTT. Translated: CASSYLTKGRNEAFF.

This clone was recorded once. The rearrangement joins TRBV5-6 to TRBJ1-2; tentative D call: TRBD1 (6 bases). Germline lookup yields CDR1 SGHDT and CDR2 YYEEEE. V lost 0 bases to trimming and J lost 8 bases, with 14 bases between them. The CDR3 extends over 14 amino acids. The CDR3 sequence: CASSLALGAGGYTF. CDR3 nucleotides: TGTGCCAGCAGCTTGGCGTTGGGGGCTGGGGGCTACACCTTC.

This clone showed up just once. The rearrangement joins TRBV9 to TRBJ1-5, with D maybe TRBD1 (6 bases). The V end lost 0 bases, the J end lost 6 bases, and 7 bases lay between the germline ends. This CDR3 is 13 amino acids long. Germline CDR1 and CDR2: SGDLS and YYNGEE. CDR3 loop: CASSVEQGQPQHF. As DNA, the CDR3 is TGTGCCAGCAGCGTAGAACAGGGTCAGCCCCAGCATTTT.

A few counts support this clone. CDR3 sequence reads: CAWGGTINQPQHF. The CDR3 DNA is TGTGCCTGGGGAGGAACAATCAATCAGCCCCAGCATTTT. V usage is TRBV30 and J usage is TRBJ1-5; D is undetermined. This CDR3 is built from 13 residues. Trimming took off 5 bases at V and 3 bases at J, with 11 bases between the two ends. The V gene's germline CDR1 is GTSNPN and CDR2 SVGIG (reference sequence).

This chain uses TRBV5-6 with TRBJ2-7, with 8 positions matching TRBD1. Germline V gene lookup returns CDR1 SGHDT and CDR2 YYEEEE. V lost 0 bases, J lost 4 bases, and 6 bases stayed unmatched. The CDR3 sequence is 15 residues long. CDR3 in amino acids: CASSLVGRGPYEQYF. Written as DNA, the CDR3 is TGTGCCAGCAGCTTGGTGGGCAGGGGGCCGTACGAGCAGTACTTC.

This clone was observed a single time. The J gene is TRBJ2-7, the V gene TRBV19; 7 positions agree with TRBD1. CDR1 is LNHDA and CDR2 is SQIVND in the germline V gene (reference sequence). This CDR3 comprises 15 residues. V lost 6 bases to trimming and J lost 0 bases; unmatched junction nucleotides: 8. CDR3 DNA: TGTGCCAGTAGCCTCAGACAGGGCCTCTCCTACGAGCAGTACTTC. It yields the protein CASSLRQGLSYEQYF.

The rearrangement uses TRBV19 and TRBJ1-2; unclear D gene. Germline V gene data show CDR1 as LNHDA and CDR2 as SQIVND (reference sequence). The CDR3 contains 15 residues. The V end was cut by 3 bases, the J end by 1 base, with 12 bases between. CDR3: CASSMLGKLNYGYTF. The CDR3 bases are TGTGCCAGTAGTATGTTGGGCAAGCTTAACTATGGCTACACCTTC.

As DNA, the CDR3 is TGTGCCTGGAGGGGGCTTGGACAGGGTATCCACGAGCAGTACTTC. It codes for CAWRGLGQGIHEQYF. This chain joins TRBV30 and TRBJ2-7; 8 bases agree with TRBD1. This CDR3 region has 15 residues. V shed 3 bases and J 5 bases; nucleotides not matched to a gene: 12. Germline values: CDR1 GTSNPN, CDR2 SVGIG (reference sequence).

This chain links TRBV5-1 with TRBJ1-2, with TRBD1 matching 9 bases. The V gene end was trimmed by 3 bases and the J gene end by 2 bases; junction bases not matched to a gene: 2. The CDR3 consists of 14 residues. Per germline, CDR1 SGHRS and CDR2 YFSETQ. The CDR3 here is CASSWGTGNYGYTF. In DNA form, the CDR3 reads TGCGCCAGCAGCTGGGGGACAGGGAACTATGGCTACACCTTC.

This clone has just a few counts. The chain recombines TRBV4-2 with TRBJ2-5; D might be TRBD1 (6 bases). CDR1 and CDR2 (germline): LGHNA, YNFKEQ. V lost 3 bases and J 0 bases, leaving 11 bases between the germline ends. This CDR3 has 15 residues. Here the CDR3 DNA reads TGTGCCAGCAGCCAGAGACAGGACTACCAAGAGACCCAGTACTTC. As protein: CASSQRQDYQETQYF.

CDR3 bases: TGCGCCAGCAGCCCGGCAGGGGGCGCGGGCGACGAGCAGTACTTC. This encodes CASSPAGGAGDEQYF. The J gene is TRBJ2-7, the V gene TRBV5-1; 8 bases align to TRBD1. The CDR3 sequence is 15 residues long. V gave up 4 bases and J gave up 5 bases; unmatched junction bases: 11. Per germline, CDR1 SGHRS and CDR2 YFSETQ. Full variable domain (outside the CDR3, taken from reference TRBV5-1 and TRBJ2-7): KAGVTQTPRYLIKTRGQQVTLSCSPISGHRSVSWYQQTPGQGLQFLFEYFSETQRNKGNFPGRFSGRQFSNSRSEMNVSTLELGDSALYLCASSPAGGAGDEQYFGPGTRLTVT.

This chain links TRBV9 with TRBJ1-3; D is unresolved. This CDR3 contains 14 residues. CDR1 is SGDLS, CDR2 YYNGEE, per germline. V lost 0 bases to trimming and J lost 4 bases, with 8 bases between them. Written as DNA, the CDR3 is TGTGCCAGCAGCGTAGGAGTCTCAGGAAACACCATATATTTT. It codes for CASSVGVSGNTIYF.

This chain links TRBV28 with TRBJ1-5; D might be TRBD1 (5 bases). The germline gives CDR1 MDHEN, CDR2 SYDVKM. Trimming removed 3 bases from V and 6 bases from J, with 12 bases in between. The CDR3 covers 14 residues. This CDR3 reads CASSLGGPGQPQHF. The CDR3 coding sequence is TGTGCCAGCAGTTTGGGGGGACCTGGTCAGCCCCAGCATTTT.

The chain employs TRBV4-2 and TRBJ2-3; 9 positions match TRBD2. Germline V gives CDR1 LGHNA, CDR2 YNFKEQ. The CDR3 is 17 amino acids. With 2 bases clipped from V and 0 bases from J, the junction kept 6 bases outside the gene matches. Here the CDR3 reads CASSQLKRGVSTDTQYF. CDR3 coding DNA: TGTGCCAGCAGCCAACTAAAGCGGGGGGTGAGCACAGATACGCAGTATTTT.